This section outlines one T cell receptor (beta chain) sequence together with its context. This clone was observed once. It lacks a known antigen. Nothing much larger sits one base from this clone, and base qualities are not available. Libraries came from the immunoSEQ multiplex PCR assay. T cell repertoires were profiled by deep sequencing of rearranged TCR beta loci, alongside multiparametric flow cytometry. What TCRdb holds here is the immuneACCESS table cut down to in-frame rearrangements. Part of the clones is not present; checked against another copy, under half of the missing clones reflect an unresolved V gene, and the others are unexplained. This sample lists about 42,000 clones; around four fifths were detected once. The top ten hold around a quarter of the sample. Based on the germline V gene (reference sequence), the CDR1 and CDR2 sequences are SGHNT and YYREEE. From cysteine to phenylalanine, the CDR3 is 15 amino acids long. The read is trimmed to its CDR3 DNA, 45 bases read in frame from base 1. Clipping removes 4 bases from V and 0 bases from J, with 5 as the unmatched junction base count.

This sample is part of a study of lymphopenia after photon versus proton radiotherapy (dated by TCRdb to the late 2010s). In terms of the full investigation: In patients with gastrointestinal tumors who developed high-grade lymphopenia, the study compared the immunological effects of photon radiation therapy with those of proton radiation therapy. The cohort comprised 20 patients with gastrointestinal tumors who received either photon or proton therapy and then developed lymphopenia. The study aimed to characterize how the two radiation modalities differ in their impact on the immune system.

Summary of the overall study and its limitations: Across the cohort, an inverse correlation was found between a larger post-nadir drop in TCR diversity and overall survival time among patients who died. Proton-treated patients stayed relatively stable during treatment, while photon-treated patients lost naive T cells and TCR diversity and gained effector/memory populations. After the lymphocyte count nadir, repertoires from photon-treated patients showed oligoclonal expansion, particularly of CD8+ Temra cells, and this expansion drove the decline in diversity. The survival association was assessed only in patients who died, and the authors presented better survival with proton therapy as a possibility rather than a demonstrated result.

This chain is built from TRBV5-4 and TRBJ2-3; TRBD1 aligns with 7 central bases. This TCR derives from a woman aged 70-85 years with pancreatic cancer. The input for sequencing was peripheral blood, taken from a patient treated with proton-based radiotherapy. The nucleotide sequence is TGTGCCAGCAGCCGGGGACAGACTAGCACAGATACGCAGTATTTT. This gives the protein CASSRGQTSTDTQYF. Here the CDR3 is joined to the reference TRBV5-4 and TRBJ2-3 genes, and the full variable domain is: ETGVTQSPTHLIKTRGQQVTLRCSSQSGHNTVSWYQQALGQGPQFIFQYYREEENGRGNFPPRFSGLQFPNYSSELNVNALELDDSALYLCASSRGQTSTDTQYFGPGTRLTVL.